This T cell receptor beta chain was found in a study of early T cells in non-severe SARS-CoV-2 infection. The V segment lost 6 bases and the J segment 6 bases; nucleotides outside the gene matches: 7. The CDR3 has 13 amino acids. Germline V gene sequence: CDR1 SGHTA, CDR2 FQGTGA. TCRdb passed the 5' RACE reads through MiXCR, listing each CDR3 protein once. The sample has about 83,000 distinct CDR3 sequences; over 9% are singletons. The TCR comes from an adult who was a healthcare worker with PCR-confirmed SARS-CoV-2 infection or an uninfected control (not recorded which). Sequenced sample: whole blood. The V call is TRBV7-3, the J call TRBJ1-2, with 7 bases lining up with TRBD1. CDR3: CASSYRDSDGYTF. The DNA of the CDR3 is TGTGCCAGCAGTTACCGGGACAGCGATGGCTACACCTTC.